The TCR beta chain under discussion was sequenced for a study of regulatory T cells in long-lasting Graves disease. Specified time point: newly diagnosed GD, antithyroid drugs for less than 3 months. Construction of the TCR library relied on RNA isolated from PBMCs. Patients hailed from an endocrinology department in Xi'an, China. CDR3-region Arm-PCR and iRepertoire HTBI primers produced the TCR beta libraries. Via MiXCR, TCRdb re-called the multiplex PCR reads, giving one row per CDR3 protein. There are 350,000 to 500,000 distinct CDR3 sequences in the sample; 16% occur only once, and about 10% lies in the top ten. This CDR3 has 16 residues. The trim removed 1 base at V and 2 bases at J, leaving 5 bases unmatched. Germline CDR1 is SGHAT and CDR2 is FQNNGV. These data were also filed under a second study, of T cells in Graves' hyperthyroidism and ophthalmopathy.

The sample was peripheral blood mononuclear cells (PBMCs), taken at new diagnosis, from a patient treated with antithyroid drugs. This receptor was identified in a woman between 25 and 40 years old with Graves disease. The chain has TRBV11-2 and TRBJ2-3; 8 nucleotides agree with TRBD1. CDR3 in amino acids: CASSLVPGGNTDTQYF. Written as DNA, the CDR3 is TGTGCCAGCAGCTTAGTTCCAGGGGGCAACACAGATACGCAGTATTTT.